The source of this T cell receptor beta chain is a study of blood T cell repertoires in COVID-19. Study background: The cDNA or gDNA used as material had been derived from T cells, B-cell-depleted T cells, or PBMCs.

Germline loops: CDR1 MNHEY, CDR2 SVGEGT. The CDR3 spans 15 residues. The junction had 7 bases not matched to a gene; V was cut back by 5 bases and J by 2 bases. In the authors' workflow: Quantification of nucleated cells was approximated via reference gene primer amplification. Only in-frame clones appear in the TCRdb table, and some are missing; sequencing was by immunoSEQ multiplex PCR. For V, J and clone size, that table is used; D and trimming come from the DNA. Among roughly 120,000 clones listed, about two thirds were seen once. This TCR derives from a human donor with acute or convalescent COVID-19. The donor label of this sample is uncertain. Input material: peripheral blood. The rearrangement joins TRBV6-2 or TRBV6-3 to TRBJ2-3; 7 nucleotides line up with TRBD2. The DNA of the CDR3 is TGTGCCAGCAGTAAAGAGCGGGGCCTCACAGATACGCAGTATTTT. As protein: CASSKERGLTDTQYF.